This T cell receptor beta chain derives from a study of cytomegalovirus exposure and HLA in healthy donors. Study-wide results and caveats: TRBV6-2, TRBV6-3 and some other V segments were excluded as indistinguishable.

This clone was counted between two and nine times. The antigen is undetermined. Each donor's status was that of a healthy bone marrow donor. The germline V gene encodes CDR1 SQVTM and CDR2 ANQGSEA. CDR3 length equals 13 residues. The ends were cut back, 3 bases at V and 0 bases at J, with 8 bases in the middle. In the PCR, 60 Vbeta and 13 Jbeta primers were used. Methods used by the authors: Later analysis identified tens of millions of unique TCR beta chains, about 12 million shared. Clones were read by immunoSEQ multiplex PCR, and TCRdb kept only the in-frame ones, dropping some. The DNA was the basis for D and trimming; V, J and clone size are from that table. The repertoire holds some 120,000 clones, with 74% as singletons.

The chain has TRBV29-1 and TRBJ1-2; D unresolved. The clonotype was recovered from a human donor in good health. Sequenced input: PBMCs. The CDR3 region is CSVDGGANYGYTF. CDR3 nucleotides: TGCAGCGTTGATGGCGGGGCTAACTATGGCTACACCTTC.